Presented here are 29 T cell receptor beta chains from one specimen sequenced in a study of OX40 agonist ivuxolimab in advanced cancers. Only in-frame clones appear in the TCRdb table, and some are missing; sequencing was by immunoSEQ multiplex PCR. Seen here are about 59,000 clones, approximately 80% observed once, and the top ten hold approximately 2%. Source: CD4+ or CD8+ T cells sorted from blood, taken in a trial of the OX40 agonist ivuxolimab. The receptors were sampled from an adult with an advanced solid tumor such as melanoma, head and neck, liver or kidney cancer.

The J gene is TRBJ1-2, the V gene TRBV7-9; 9 nucleotides match TRBD1. The CDR3 has 13 residues. Trimming cost V 8 bases and J 3 bases; bases outside gene matches: 4. CDR1 is SEHNR and CDR2 is FQNEAQ in the germline V gene (reference sequence). CDR3: CASSDRGDYGYTF. CDR3 in DNA: TGTGCCAGCTCTGACAGGGGGGACTATGGCTACACCTTC.

The rearrangement uses TRBV7-9 and TRBJ2-1; TRBD2 matches 8 bases. This CDR3 has 16 residues. With 4 bases clipped from V and 5 bases from J, the junction kept 10 bases outside the gene matches. Germline V CDR1 and CDR2: SEHNR, FQNEAQ (reference sequence). The CDR3 DNA sequence: TGTGCCAGCAGCTCCCTGGGAGCGGGAGAGAACAATGAGCAGTTCTTC. As protein: CASSSLGAGENNEQFF.

V gene TRBV28 combines with J gene TRBJ2-4; D is undetermined. V was pared by 2 bases and J by 6 bases, with 11 bases between. The CDR3 is 14 amino acids. CDR1 is MDHEN and CDR2 is SYDVKM in the germline V gene. The CDR3 DNA follows: TGTGCCAGCAGTTTAAGATCCCTAGGAAACATTCAGTACTTC. It translates to CASSLRSLGNIQYF.

In DNA, the CDR3 is TGTGCCAGCAGCTTGGATTCCGGGGCGTCCCAAGAGACCCAGTACTTC. It translates to CASSLDSGASQETQYF. The rearrangement uses TRBV5-4 and TRBJ2-5; possibly TRBD1 or TRBD2 for D (5 bases each). V was shortened by 0 bases and J by 1 base, with 13 bases between the two germline ends. The CDR3 has 16 amino acids. Germline-derived CDR1 and CDR2 are SGHNT and YYREEE (reference sequence).

This clone was observed a few times. This chain links TRBV29-1 with TRBJ2-1; 9 bases are a match to TRBD1. Unmatched junction bases numbered 0, after V lost 3 bases and J lost 12 bases. This CDR3 spans 10 amino acids. Germline loops: CDR1 SQVTM, CDR2 ANQGSEA. The CDR3: CSVETGGQFF. The CDR3 DNA sequence: TGCAGCGTTGAGACAGGGGGGCAGTTCTTC.

V and J are TRBV28 and TRBJ2-5; TRBD1 might be the D (7 bases). Deletions cut 6 bases from V and 1 base from J, with 12 bases between. The CDR3 is 14 amino acids. Germline-derived CDR1 and CDR2 are MDHEN and SYDVKM. This chain's CDR3 is CASRAGGGQETQYF. CDR3 nucleotide sequence: TGTGCCAGCAGAGCAGGGGGAGGCCAAGAGACCCAGTACTTC.

V is TRBV14 and J is TRBJ1-2, with D possibly matching TRBD1 (6 bases). Germline CDR1 and CDR2: SGHDN and FVKESK. V was cut by 2 bases and J by 3 bases, with 16 bases left in between. The CDR3 covers 16 residues. This chain's CDR3 is CASSQIGARGDYGYTF. The DNA of the CDR3 is TGTGCCAGCAGCCAAATCGGGGCGAGGGGGGACTATGGCTACACCTTC.

This chain uses TRBV25-1 with TRBJ2-1; possible D gene TRBD2, 7 bases. CDR3 length equals 18 residues. Germline CDR1 is MGHDK and CDR2 is SYGVNS. Trimming cost V 1 base and J 8 bases, with 24 bases left between them. The CDR3 sequence is CASSEWRGAGRGDDEQFF. The CDR3 coding sequence is TGTGCCAGCAGTGAATGGAGGGGGGCAGGGAGGGGCGACGATGAGCAGTTCTTC.

V is TRBV29-1 and J is TRBJ1-1; D might be TRBD1 (5 bases). The CDR3 length is 15 residues. Germline lookup yields CDR1 SQVTM and CDR2 ANQGSEA. Trimming cost V 3 bases and J 4 bases, with 18 bases left between them. CDR3 nucleotide sequence: TGCAGCGTTGAGGGATATGGAGGGGCCGGCACTGAAGCTTTCTTT. Its translation is CSVEGYGGAGTEAFF.

This clone has just a few counts. Here the CDR3 DNA reads TGTGCCAGCAGTCCGGACAGAGCCAAAAACATTCAGTACTTC. Translating it yields CASSPDRAKNIQYF. The chain recombines TRBV6-6 with TRBJ2-4; tentative D call: TRBD1 (6 bases). CDR3 length: 14 residues. Germline CDR1 MNHNY, CDR2 SVGAGI (reference sequence). V lost 5 bases and J 0 bases, leaving 8 bases between the germline ends.

V and J are TRBV25-1 and TRBJ1-2; 11 bases line up with TRBD1. Losses at the gene ends were 6 bases for V and 2 bases for J; bases not matched to a gene: 2. CDR3 length equals 14 residues. Germline V lookup: CDR1 MGHDK, CDR2 SYGVNS. The CDR3 DNA reads TGTGCCAGCAGGGGGGACAGGGGGAACTATGGCTACACCTTC. It translates to CASRGDRGNYGYTF.

V is TRBV29-1 and J is TRBJ2-3, with 9 bases fitting TRBD2. This CDR3 has 14 amino acids. V dropped 7 bases and J dropped 2; count of bases not matched to a gene: 7. The germline V gene encodes CDR1 SQVTM and CDR2 ANQGSEA. DNA of the CDR3: TGCAGCGCTCCCCTAGCGGGGATCACAGATACGCAGTATTTT. This sequence encodes CSAPLAGITDTQYF.

The chain carries TRBV5-4 and TRBJ2-5; 10 nucleotides match TRBD1. In germline, CDR1 is SGHNT, CDR2 YYREEE (reference sequence). Germline trimming cut 4 bases from V and 5 bases from J; bases unmatched to any gene: 5. The CDR3 is 14 residues long. The CDR3 DNA is TGTGCCAGCAGCGAACCGGGACAGGGGGAGACCCAGTACTTC. This gives the protein CASSEPGQGETQYF.

The V gene is TRBV29-1, the J gene TRBJ1-2; the match to TRBD1 covers 7 bases. The germline CDR1 and CDR2 sequences are SQVTM and ANQGSEA. This CDR3 contains 13 residues. The ends lost 2 bases at V and 6 bases at J; junction bases unmatched: 6. CDR3 in amino acids: CSVEKGAWNGYTF. In DNA form, the CDR3 reads TGCAGCGTTGAAAAGGGGGCGTGGAATGGCTACACCTTC.

The gene calls are TRBV19 and TRBJ2-3, with 10 bases fitting TRBD1. The CDR3 contains 15 residues. V was clipped by 7 bases and J by 5 bases; unmatched bases: 9. The germline CDR1 and CDR2 sequences are LNHDA and SQIVND (reference sequence). The CDR3 here is CASIPSGQGEDTQYF. The CDR3 DNA reads as TGTGCCAGTATCCCGAGTGGACAGGGGGAAGATACGCAGTATTTT.

The gene calls are TRBV7-3 and TRBJ2-1, with 9 positions matching TRBD1. Trimming at V came to 5 bases and at J to 8 bases, leaving 13 bases not matched to a gene. Germline V lookup: CDR1 SGHTA, CDR2 FQGTGA. The CDR3 extends over 16 amino acids. In DNA form, the CDR3 reads TGTGCCAGCAGCCCATCCGGGGGACAGGGTATGGATGAGCAGTTCTTC. It is translated as CASSPSGGQGMDEQFF.

The rearrangement uses TRBV4-1 and TRBJ2-7, with D unclear. V lost 4 bases and J lost 0, with 10 bases in between. Germline CDR1 reads MGHRA; CDR2 reads YSYEKL. The CDR3 has 14 amino acids. CDR3 protein: CASSPVRCSYEQYF. The CDR3 DNA sequence: TGCGCCAGCAGCCCAGTCAGGTGCTCCTACGAGCAGTACTTC.

This clone appeared a single time. The V and J genes are TRBV27 and TRBJ2-5; no clear D. Near its end, the DNA agrees better with TRBJ2-7, so the J call may be wrong. Germline-derived CDR1 and CDR2 are MNHEY and SMNVEV (reference sequence). CDR3 size: 12 residues. The CDR3 region is CASSLEFYEQYF. The CDR3 nucleotides read TGTGCCAGCAGTTTGGAGTTTTACGAGCAGTACTTC.

The chain combines TRBV5-1 with TRBJ2-7; perhaps TRBD1 as D (6 bases). The ends were cut back, 0 bases at V and 4 bases at J, with 14 bases in the middle. This CDR3 is built from 15 residues. The germline V gene has CDR1 SGHRS and CDR2 YFSETQ. CDR3 sequence: CASSLELGALYEQYF. CDR3 nucleotides: TGCGCCAGCAGCTTGGAGCTGGGGGCTCTATACGAGCAGTACTTC.

CDR3 nucleotide sequence: TGTGCCTGGAGTCGTAACACCGGGGAGCTGTTTTTT. Translating gives CAWSRNTGELFF. The chain uses TRBV30 and TRBJ2-2; D not certain. The germline V and J ends were trimmed by 2 bases and 2 bases, with 3 bases remaining between them. CDR1 and CDR2 (germline): GTSNPN, SVGIG (reference sequence). There are 12 residues in the CDR3.

This clone is categorized as medium-sized. V is TRBV28 and J is TRBJ1-2, with D uncertain. The CDR3 spans 12 residues. Germline CDR1 MDHEN, CDR2 SYDVKM. Between the trimmed V and J ends, which lost 2 bases and 4 bases, there was a span of 5 bases. CDR3 coding DNA: TGTGCCAGCAGTTTAAGTGGCTATGGCTACACCTTC. This sequence encodes CASSLSGYGYTF.

V gene TRBV10-3 combines with J gene TRBJ1-4; 10 nucleotides line up with TRBD1. Germline CDR1 is ENHRY and CDR2 is SYGVKD. The CDR3 is made up of 16 amino acids. With V trimmed by 2 bases and J by 8 bases, 8 bases remained unmatched. CDR3 amino acids: CAISEGPDRGHEKLFF. DNA of the CDR3: TGTGCCATCAGTGAGGGACCCGACAGGGGGCACGAAAAACTGTTTTTT.

This clone was picked up one time. The chain couples TRBV30 to TRBJ2-1; 7 bases are shared with TRBD2. CDR3 length: 15 residues. The germline gives CDR1 GTSNPN, CDR2 SVGIG (reference sequence). V trimming: 4 bases; J trimming: 8 bases; junction bases outside the gene matches: 14. CDR3 DNA sequence: TGTGCCTGGAAATCTAGCGGAGGCCAGCACCATGAGCAGTTCTTC. This translates into CAWKSSGGQHHEQFF.

The chain joins TRBV18 to TRBJ2-3, with a tentative D call TRBD2 (6 bases). The CDR3 has 16 residues. The germline CDR1 and CDR2 sequences are KGHSH and LQKENI. V lost 3 bases, J lost 4 bases, and 17 bases lay in between. CDR3 amino acids: CASSPSGMGGSDTQYF. CDR3 DNA sequence: TGTGCCAGCTCACCGTCTGGCATGGGGGGTTCAGATACGCAGTATTTT.

Only one count was recorded for this clone. This chain links TRBV5-4 with TRBJ2-5; 7 bases fit TRBD2. The trim removed 9 bases at V and 5 bases at J, leaving 16 bases unmatched. CDR3 length: 15 residues. Germline values: CDR1 SGHNT, CDR2 YYREEE (reference sequence). The CDR3 reads CAIAGDGQRGETQYF. Here the CDR3 DNA reads TGTGCCATCGCGGGGGATGGGCAGCGAGGGGAGACCCAGTACTTC.

The rearrangement links TRBV15 to TRBJ2-3; tentatively, D is TRBD1 (5 bases). The CDR3 is made up of 13 amino acids. V gave up 0 bases and J gave up 7 bases, with 8 bases separating them. Germline CDR1 LNHNV, CDR2 YYDKDF (reference sequence). The CDR3 DNA sequence: TGTGCCACCAGCAGAGATAAGGGGAATACGCAGTATTTT. It encodes CATSRDKGNTQYF.

The chain carries TRBV7-6 and TRBJ2-5, with D perhaps TRBD1 (6 bases). The CDR3 is 16 residues long. Deletions cut 1 base from V and 2 bases from J, with 14 bases between. Germline V CDR1 and CDR2: SGHVS, FNYEAQ. The CDR3 spells CASSLEPGVSQETQYF. The CDR3 DNA follows: TGTGCCAGCAGCTTAGAGCCAGGGGTGTCGCAAGAGACCCAGTACTTC.

The CDR3 DNA follows: TGTGCCAGCAGAACCCGGGTCTCTCTCGGGGAGACCCAGTACTTC. Encoded protein: CASRTRVSLGETQYF. The chain combines TRBV7-9 with TRBJ2-5; no clear D. Germline-derived CDR1 and CDR2 are SEHNR and FQNEAQ (reference sequence). This CDR3 is 15 amino acids long. V lost 6 bases to trimming and J lost 5 bases, with 19 bases between them.

The J gene is TRBJ2-4, the V gene TRBV2; TRBD2 is a possible D gene (7 bases). In germline, CDR1 is SNHLY, CDR2 FYNNEI. This CDR3 is 14 amino acids long. V lost 8 bases and J 6 bases, leaving 17 bases between the germline ends. CDR3 in amino acids: CASGSGGQGNIQYF. The CDR3 DNA reads as TGTGCCAGCGGATCGGGGGGCCAGGGAAACATTCAGTACTTC.